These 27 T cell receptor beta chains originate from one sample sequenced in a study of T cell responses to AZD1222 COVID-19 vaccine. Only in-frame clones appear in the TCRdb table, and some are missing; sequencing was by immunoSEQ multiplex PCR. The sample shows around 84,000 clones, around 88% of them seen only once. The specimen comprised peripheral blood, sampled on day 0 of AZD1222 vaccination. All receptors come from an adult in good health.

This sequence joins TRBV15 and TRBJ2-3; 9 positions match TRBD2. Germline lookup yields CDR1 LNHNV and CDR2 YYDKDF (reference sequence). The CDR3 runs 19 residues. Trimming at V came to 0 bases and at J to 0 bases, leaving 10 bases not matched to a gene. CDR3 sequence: CATSRDGRSSGVSTDTQYF. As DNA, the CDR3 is TGTGCCACCAGCAGAGATGGTCGTTCTAGCGGGGTTAGCACAGATACGCAGTATTTT.

The CDR3 loop is CASSPGQGVFHGELFF. CDR3 nucleotides: TGTGCCAGCTCACCGGGACAGGGGGTATTCCACGGGGAGCTGTTTTTT. V usage is TRBV18 and J usage is TRBJ2-2, with 11 positions matching TRBD1. After removal of 3 bases from V and 7 bases from J, the junction contained 7 bases not matched to a gene. The germline gives CDR1 KGHSH, CDR2 LQKENI. This CDR3 is 16 amino acids long. Full variable domain (remainder filled in from reference TRBV18 and TRBJ2-2): NAGVMQNPRHLVRRRGQEARLRCSPMKGHSHVYWYRQLPEEGLKFMVYLQKENIIDESGMPKERFSAEFPKEGPSILRIQQVVRGDSAAYFCASSPGQGVFHGELFFGEGSRLTVL.

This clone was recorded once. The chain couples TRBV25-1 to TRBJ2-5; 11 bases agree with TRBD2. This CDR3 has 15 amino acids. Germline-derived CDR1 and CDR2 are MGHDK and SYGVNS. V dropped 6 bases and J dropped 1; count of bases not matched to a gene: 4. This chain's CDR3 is CASRGTSGPQETQYF. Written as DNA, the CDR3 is TGTGCCAGCAGGGGGACTAGCGGCCCCCAAGAGACCCAGTACTTC.

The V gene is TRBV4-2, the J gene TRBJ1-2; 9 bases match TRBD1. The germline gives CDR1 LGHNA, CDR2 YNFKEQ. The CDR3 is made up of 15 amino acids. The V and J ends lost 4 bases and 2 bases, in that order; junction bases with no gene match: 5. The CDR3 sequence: CASSPGQGTNYGYTF. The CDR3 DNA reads TGTGCCAGCAGCCCTGGACAGGGGACCAACTATGGCTACACCTTC.

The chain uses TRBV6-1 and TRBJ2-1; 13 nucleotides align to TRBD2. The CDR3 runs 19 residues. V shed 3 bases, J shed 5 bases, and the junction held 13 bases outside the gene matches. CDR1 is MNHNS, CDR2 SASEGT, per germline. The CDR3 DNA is TGTGCCAGCAGTGAGCTGGTCCCGGGACTAGCGGGGAGCCACAATGAGCAGTTCTTC. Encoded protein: CASSELVPGLAGSHNEQFF.

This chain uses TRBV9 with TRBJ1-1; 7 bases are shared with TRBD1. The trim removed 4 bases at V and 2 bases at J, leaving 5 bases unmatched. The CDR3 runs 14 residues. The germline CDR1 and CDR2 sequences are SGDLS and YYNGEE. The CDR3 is CASSLGGQNTEAFF. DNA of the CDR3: TGTGCCAGCAGCCTAGGGGGCCAAAACACTGAAGCTTTCTTT.

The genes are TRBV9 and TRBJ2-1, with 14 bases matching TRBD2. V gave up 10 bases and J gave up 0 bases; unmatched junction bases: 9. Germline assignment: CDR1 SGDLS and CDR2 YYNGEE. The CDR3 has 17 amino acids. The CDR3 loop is CAGQGLAGERSYNEQFF. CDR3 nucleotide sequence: TGTGCCGGCCAGGGACTAGCGGGAGAGCGCTCCTACAATGAGCAGTTCTTC.

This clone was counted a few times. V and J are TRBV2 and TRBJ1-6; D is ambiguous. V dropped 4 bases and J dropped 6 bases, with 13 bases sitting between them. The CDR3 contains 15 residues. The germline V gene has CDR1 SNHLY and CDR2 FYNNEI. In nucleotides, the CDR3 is TGTGCCAGCAGTGGAGGAGACGGGGTTAATTCACCCCTCCACTTT. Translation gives CASSGGDGVNSPLHF.

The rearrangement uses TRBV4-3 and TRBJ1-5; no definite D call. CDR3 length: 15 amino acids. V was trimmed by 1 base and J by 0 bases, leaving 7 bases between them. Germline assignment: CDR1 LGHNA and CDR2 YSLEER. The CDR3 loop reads CASSQGVYSNQPQHF. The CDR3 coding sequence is TGCGCCAGCAGCCAAGGGGTCTATAGCAATCAGCCCCAGCATTTT.

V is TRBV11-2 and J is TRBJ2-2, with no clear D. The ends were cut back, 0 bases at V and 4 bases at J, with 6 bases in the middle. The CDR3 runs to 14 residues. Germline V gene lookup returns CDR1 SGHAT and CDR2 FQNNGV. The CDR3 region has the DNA TGTGCCAGCAGCTTAGATTATTCCACCGGGGAGCTGTTTTTT. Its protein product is CASSLDYSTGELFF.

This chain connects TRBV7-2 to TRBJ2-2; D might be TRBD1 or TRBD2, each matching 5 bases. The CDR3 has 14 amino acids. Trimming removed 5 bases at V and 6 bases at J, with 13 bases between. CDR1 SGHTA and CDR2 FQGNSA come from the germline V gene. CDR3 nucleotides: TGTGCCAGCAGCCCGGGACCCTGGGCCGGGGAGCTGTTTTTT. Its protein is CASSPGPWAGELFF.

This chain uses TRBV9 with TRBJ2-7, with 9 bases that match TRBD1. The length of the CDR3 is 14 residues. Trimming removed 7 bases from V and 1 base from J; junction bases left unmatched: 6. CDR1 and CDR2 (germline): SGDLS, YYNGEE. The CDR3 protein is CASEKGQGSYEQYF. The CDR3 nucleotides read TGTGCCAGCGAGAAGGGACAGGGATCCTACGAGCAGTACTTC.

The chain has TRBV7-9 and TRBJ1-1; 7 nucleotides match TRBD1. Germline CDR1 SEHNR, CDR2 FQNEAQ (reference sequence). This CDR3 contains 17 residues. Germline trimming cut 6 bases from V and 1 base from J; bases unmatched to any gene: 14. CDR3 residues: CASSPVRGQLSNTEAFF. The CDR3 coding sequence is TGTGCCAGCAGTCCTGTACGGGGACAGCTCTCGAACACTGAAGCTTTCTTT.

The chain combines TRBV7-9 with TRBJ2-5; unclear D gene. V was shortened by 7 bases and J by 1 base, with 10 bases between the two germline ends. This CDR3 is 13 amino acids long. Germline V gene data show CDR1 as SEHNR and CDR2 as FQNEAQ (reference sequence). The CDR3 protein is CASNFWGQETQYF. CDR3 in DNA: TGTGCCAGCAACTTTTGGGGCCAAGAGACCCAGTACTTC.

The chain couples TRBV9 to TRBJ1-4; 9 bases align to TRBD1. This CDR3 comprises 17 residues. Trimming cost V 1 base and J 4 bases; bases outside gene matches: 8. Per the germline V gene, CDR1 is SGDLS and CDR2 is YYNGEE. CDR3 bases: TGTGCCAGCAGCGTATTTCCTGGGGGACAGGGTAATGAAAAACTGTTTTTT. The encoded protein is CASSVFPGGQGNEKLFF.

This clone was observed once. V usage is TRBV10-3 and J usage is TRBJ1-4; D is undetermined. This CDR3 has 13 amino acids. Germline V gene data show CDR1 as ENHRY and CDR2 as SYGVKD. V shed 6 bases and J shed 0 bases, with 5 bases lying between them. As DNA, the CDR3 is TGTGCCATCAGGCAGACAACTAATGAAAAACTGTTTTTT. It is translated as CAIRQTTNEKLFF.

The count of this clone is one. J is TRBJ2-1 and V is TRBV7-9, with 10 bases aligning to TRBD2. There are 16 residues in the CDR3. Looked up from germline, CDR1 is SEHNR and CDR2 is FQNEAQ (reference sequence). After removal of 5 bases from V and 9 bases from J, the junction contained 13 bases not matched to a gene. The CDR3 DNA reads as TGTGCCAGCAGCCCGCTTTCTAGCGGGAGTGGAGGTGAGCAGTTCTTC. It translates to CASSPLSSGSGGEQFF. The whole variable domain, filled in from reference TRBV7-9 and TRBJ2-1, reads DTGVSQNPRHKITKRGQNVTFRCDPISEHNRLYWYRQTLGQGPEFLTYFQNEAQLEKSRLLSDRFSAERPKGSFSTLEIQRTEQGDSAMYLCASSPLSSGSGGEQFFGPGTRLTVL.

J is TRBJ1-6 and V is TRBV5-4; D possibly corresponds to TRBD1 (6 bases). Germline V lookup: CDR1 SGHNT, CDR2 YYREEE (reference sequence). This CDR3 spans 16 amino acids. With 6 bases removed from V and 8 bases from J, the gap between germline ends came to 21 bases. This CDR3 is CASKLVRGLVDSPLHF. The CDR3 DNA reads TGTGCCAGCAAATTAGTCCGGGGGCTGGTTGATTCACCCCTCCACTTT.

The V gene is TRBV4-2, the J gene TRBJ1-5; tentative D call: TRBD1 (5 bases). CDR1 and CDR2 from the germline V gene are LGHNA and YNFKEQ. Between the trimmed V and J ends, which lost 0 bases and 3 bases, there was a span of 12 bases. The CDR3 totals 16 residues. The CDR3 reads CASSQDPTGANQPQHF. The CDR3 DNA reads TGTGCCAGCAGCCAAGACCCCACAGGTGCCAATCAGCCCCAGCATTTT.

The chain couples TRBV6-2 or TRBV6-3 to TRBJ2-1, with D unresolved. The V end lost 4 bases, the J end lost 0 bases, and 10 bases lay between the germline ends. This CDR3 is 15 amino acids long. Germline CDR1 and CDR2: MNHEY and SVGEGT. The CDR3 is CASSWRDSSYNEQFF. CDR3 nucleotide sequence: TGTGCCAGCAGTTGGAGAGATAGCTCCTACAATGAGCAGTTCTTC.

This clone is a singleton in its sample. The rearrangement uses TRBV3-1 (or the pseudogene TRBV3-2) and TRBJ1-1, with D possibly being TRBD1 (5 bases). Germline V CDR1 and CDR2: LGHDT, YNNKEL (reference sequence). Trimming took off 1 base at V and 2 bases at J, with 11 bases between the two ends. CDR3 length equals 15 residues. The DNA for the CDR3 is TGTGCCAGCAGCCAAGGGCCGCAGGGAAACACTGAAGCTTTCTTT. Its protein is CASSQGPQGNTEAFF.

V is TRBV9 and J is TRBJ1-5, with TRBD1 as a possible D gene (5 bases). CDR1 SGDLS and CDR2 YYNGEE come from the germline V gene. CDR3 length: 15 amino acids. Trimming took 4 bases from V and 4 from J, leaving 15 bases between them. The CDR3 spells CASSRRDGGNQPQHF. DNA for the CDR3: TGTGCCAGCAGCCGCCGGGACGGAGGGAATCAGCCCCAGCATTTT.

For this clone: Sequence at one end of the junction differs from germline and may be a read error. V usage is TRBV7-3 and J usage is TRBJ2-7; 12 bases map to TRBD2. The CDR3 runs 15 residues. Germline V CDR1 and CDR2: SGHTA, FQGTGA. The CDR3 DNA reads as TGTGCCAGCAGCCTAACTAGCGGGAGGAACTACGAGCAGTACTTC. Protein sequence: CASSLTSGRNYEQYF.

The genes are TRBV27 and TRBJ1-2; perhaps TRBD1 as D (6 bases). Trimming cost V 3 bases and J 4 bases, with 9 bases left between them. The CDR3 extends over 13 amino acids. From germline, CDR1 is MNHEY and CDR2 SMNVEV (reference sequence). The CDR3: CASSLLGGYGYTF. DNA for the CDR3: TGTGCCAGCAGTTTGTTAGGGGGCTATGGCTACACCTTC.

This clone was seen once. DNA for the CDR3: TGTGCCAGCAGCTTAGATCATAGGACAGGGGTTTCTCGCAATGAGCAGTTCTTC. Its protein is CASSLDHRTGVSRNEQFF. This sequence joins TRBV11-2 and TRBJ2-1; 9 bases align to TRBD1. Per germline, CDR1 SGHAT and CDR2 FQNNGV. The CDR3 covers 18 residues. V gave up 0 bases and J gave up 6 bases; unmatched junction bases: 12. The complete variable domain, with remaining parts taken from reference TRBV11-2 and TRBJ2-1, reads EAGVAQSPRYKIIEKRQSVAFWCNPISGHATLYWYQQILGQGPKLLIQFQNNGVVDDSQLPKDRFSAERLKGVDSTLKIQPAKLEDSAVYLCASSLDHRTGVSRNEQFFGPGTRLTVL.

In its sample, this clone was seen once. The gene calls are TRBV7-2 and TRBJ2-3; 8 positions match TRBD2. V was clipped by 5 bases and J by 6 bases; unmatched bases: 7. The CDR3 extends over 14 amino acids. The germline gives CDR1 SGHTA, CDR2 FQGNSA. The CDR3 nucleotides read TGTGCCAGCAGCCTCGGACTAGCCCGGGATACGCAGTATTTT. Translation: CASSLGLARDTQYF. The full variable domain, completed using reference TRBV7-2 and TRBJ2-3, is GAGVSQSPSNKVTEKGKDVELRCDPISGHTALYWYRQSLGQGLEFLIYFQGNSAPDKSGLPSDRFSAERTGGSVSTLTIQRTQQEDSAVYLCASSLGLARDTQYFGPGTRLTVL.

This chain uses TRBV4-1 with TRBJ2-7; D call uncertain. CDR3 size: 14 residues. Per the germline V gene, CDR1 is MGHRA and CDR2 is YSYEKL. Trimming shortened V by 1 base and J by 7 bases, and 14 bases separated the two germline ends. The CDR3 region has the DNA TGCGCCAGCAGCCAAGTTTACGCAGCCGTAGAGCAGTACTTC. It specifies CASSQVYAAVEQYF.